Presented here are 14 T cell receptor beta chains from one specimen sequenced in a study of T cells after yellow fever vaccination. TCRdb re-called the 5' RACE reads through MiXCR, storing one row per CDR3 protein. The sample has 620,000 or so distinct CDR3 sequences; around an eighth are singletons. Sequenced here: PBMCs, sampled on the day of the yellow fever booster vaccination. The receptors come from a man aged 25-45 years who received the YFV17D yellow fever vaccine.

This clonotype was seen a handful of times. The DNA for the CDR3 is TGTGCCAGCAATACCCGGGGCCTAGGCCACGAGCAGTACTTC. The encoded protein is CASNTRGLGHEQYF. The genes are TRBV28 and TRBJ2-7; D tentatively reads TRBD1 or TRBD2 (5 bases each). V lost 7 bases and J lost 5, with 18 bases in between. CDR3 length: 14 amino acids. CDR1 and CDR2 (germline): MDHEN, SYDVKM.

As for this clonotype: One end of the junction does not line up with germline, which may come from a read error. The V gene is TRBV11-3, the J gene TRBJ1-4, with TRBD1 identical over 7 bases. CDR1 is SGHNT, CDR2 YENEEA, per germline. CDR3 length: 15 residues. The CDR3 bases are TGTGCCAGCAGCCTAGAGGGGGCCTCCAATGAAAAACTGTTTTTT. It yields the protein CASSLEGASNEKLFF.

This clonotype was counted only a few times. The chain couples TRBV4-2 to TRBJ2-5; TRBD2 matches at 16 bases. Germline assignment: CDR1 LGHNA and CDR2 YNFKEQ. This CDR3 has 19 residues. After removal of 3 bases from V and 1 base from J, the junction contained 8 bases not matched to a gene. The CDR3 nucleotides read TGTGCCAGCAGCCATGTTGCCGGGACTAGCGGGAGGGGCCAAGAGACCCAGTACTTC. This codes for CASSHVAGTSGRGQETQYF.

This clonotype occurred a few times. The rearrangement uses TRBV7-9 and TRBJ1-5; 10 bases are shared with TRBD1. Germline lookup yields CDR1 SEHNR and CDR2 FQNEAQ (reference sequence). The V gene end was trimmed by 4 bases and the J gene end by 3 bases; junction bases not matched to a gene: 6. The CDR3 is 16 residues long. CDR3 DNA sequence: TGTGCCAGCAGCTACGGGGACAGGGGTGACAATCAGCCCCAGCATTTT. The encoded protein is CASSYGDRGDNQPQHF.

The chain couples TRBV3-1 to TRBJ2-5, with D uncertain. Germline V gene lookup returns CDR1 LGHDT and CDR2 YNNKEL (reference sequence). V lost 1 base to trimming and J lost 8 bases, with 8 bases between them. The CDR3 loop spans 12 amino acids. CDR3 region: CASSQVVGTQYF. The CDR3 DNA reads as TGTGCCAGCAGCCAAGTCGTGGGAACCCAGTACTTC.

The V call is TRBV29-1, the J call TRBJ2-5, with D hard to call. V was clipped by 6 bases and J by 0 bases, with 8 bases between them. CDR3 length: 12 amino acids. Germline V gene data show CDR1 as SQVTM and CDR2 as ANQGSEA. The DNA for the CDR3 is TGCAGCGTCGGGCCGTACCAAGAGACCCAGTACTTC. Translating it yields CSVGPYQETQYF.

The V and J genes are TRBV6-1 and TRBJ2-5, with TRBD2 matching 9 bases. CDR1 is MNHNS and CDR2 is SASEGT in the germline V gene. The CDR3 consists of 15 residues. V dropped 5 bases and J dropped 4; count of bases not matched to a gene: 8. The CDR3 bases are TGTGCCAGCAGTCTGGGGGTAGCGGGAGCAGAGACCCAGTACTTC. It specifies CASSLGVAGAETQYF.

This clonotype was observed a few times. The gene calls are TRBV7-2 and TRBJ2-2, with 13 bases aligning to TRBD2. V lost 5 bases and J lost 15; bases outside the gene matches: 9. The CDR3 loop spans 14 amino acids. Germline CDR1 reads SGHTA; CDR2 reads FQGNSA. CDR3 sequence reads: CASSPEGLAGRLFF. Here the CDR3 DNA reads TGTGCCAGCAGCCCCGAGGGACTAGCGGGAAGGTTGTTTTTT. Full variable domain (remainder filled in from reference TRBV7-2 and TRBJ2-2): GAGVSQSPSNKVTEKGKDVELRCDPISGHTALYWYRQSLGQGLEFLIYFQGNSAPDKSGLPSDRFSAERTGGSVSTLTIQRTQQEDSAVYLCASSPEGLAGRLFFGEGSRLTVL.

The chain employs TRBV12-2 and TRBJ2-3; the DNA was not used to check the table's D call, TRBD2. TRBV12-2 is shown as a pseudogene. The CDR3 is 18 residues long. The CDR3 protein is CASRLAPGTRSISDTQYF. The DNA of the CDR3 is TGTGCAAGTCGCTTAGCGCCTGGGACTAGGTCAATTTCAGATACGCAGTATTTT.

In this sample, this clonotype turned up a few times. This chain joins TRBV7-6 and TRBJ1-5; D call uncertain. The CDR3 loop spans 14 amino acids. The germline V gene has CDR1 SGHVS and CDR2 FNYEAQ. Trimming took 4 bases from V and 2 from J, leaving 9 bases between them. The CDR3 is CASSSRLGNQPQHF. CDR3 DNA sequence: TGTGCCAGCAGCTCTCGGCTGGGCAATCAGCCCCAGCATTTT.

In this sample, this clonotype turned up a few times. This sequence joins TRBV5-6 and TRBJ1-5, with D unclear. V was shortened by 3 bases and J by 6 bases, with 13 bases between the two germline ends. The V gene's germline CDR1 is SGHDT and CDR2 YYEEEE. The CDR3 loop spans 14 amino acids. This CDR3 reads CASSSLGGFQPQHF. The CDR3 coding sequence is TGTGCCAGCAGCTCCCTCGGAGGGTTTCAGCCCCAGCATTTT.

In its sample, this clonotype was seen many times. This CDR3 reads CASSYSGGAREQYF. Here the CDR3 DNA reads TGTGCCAGCAGTTACAGTGGCGGGGCGAGGGAGCAGTACTTC. The V gene is TRBV6-5, the J gene TRBJ2-7, with D perhaps matching TRBD2 (6 bases). CDR1 is MNHEY, CDR2 SVGAGI, per germline. The V and J ends lost 2 bases and 7 bases respectively, with 15 bases between them. CDR3 length: 14 residues.

The chain joins TRBV25-1 to TRBJ2-7; D ambiguous. The CDR3 extends over 12 amino acids. Deletions cut 4 bases from V and 5 bases from J, with 9 bases between. Per the germline V gene, CDR1 is MGHDK and CDR2 is SYGVNS. CDR3 nucleotide sequence: TGTGCCAGCAGTGTACCCCCTAACGAGCAGTACTTC. Translation gives CASSVPPNEQYF.

This chain joins TRBV7-9 and TRBJ2-5; maybe TRBD1 (6 bases). Germline loops: CDR1 SEHNR, CDR2 FQNEAQ (reference sequence). This CDR3 has 13 amino acids. Trimming removed 7 bases at V and 10 bases at J, with 19 bases between. This chain's CDR3 is CASNQDSTPFQYF. In DNA form, the CDR3 reads TGTGCCAGCAACCAGGACAGCACGCCCTTCCAGTACTTC.